These 29 T cell receptor beta chains were sequenced from one sample in a study of glioma-infiltrating T cells after dendritic cell vaccination. Sequencing used immunoSEQ multiplex PCR; TCRdb keeps in-frame clones, though not all of them. Here the sample spans 80,000 to 100,000 clones, roughly three quarters being singletons. The sample was blood, taken before dendritic cell vaccination. The receptors shown here come from a human donor with glioblastoma.

The V call is TRBV7-9, the J call TRBJ2-5; D is possibly TRBD2 (6 bases). Trimming took 1 base from V and 5 from J, leaving 14 bases between them. The germline gives CDR1 SEHNR, CDR2 FQNEAQ (reference sequence). There are 15 residues in the CDR3. This CDR3 is CASSLDILEGETQYF. Here the CDR3 DNA reads TGTGCCAGCAGCTTAGATATCTTGGAGGGTGAGACCCAGTACTTC.

This clone was counted a few times. This chain connects TRBV20-1 to TRBJ2-1; no clear D. The CDR3 extends over 11 amino acids. Trimming removed 2 bases at V and 4 bases at J, with 3 bases between. Germline CDR1 and CDR2: DFQATT and SNEGSKA (reference sequence). The chain's CDR3 is CSARTYNEQFF. CDR3 DNA: TGCAGTGCTAGAACTTACAATGAGCAGTTCTTC.

The CDR3, as DNA: TGCGCCAGCAGTTATATAGCGGAAAACACCGGGGAGCTGTTTTTT. Translating it yields CASSYIAENTGELFF. The chain recombines TRBV23-1 with TRBJ2-2, with a tentative D call TRBD2 (6 bases). TRBV23-1 is noted as an ORF with a role that remains uncertain. This CDR3 has 15 residues. V lost 5 bases, J lost 2 bases, and 12 bases lay in between.

This clone was counted only a few times. The chain combines TRBV18 with TRBJ1-1; the match to TRBD1 covers 7 bases. V was clipped by 2 bases and J by 5 bases; unmatched bases: 11. Looked up from germline, CDR1 is KGHSH and CDR2 is LQKENI. CDR3 length equals 16 residues. The CDR3 nucleotides read TGTGCCAGCTCACCAGAGACAGGGCGGTGGGAGACTGAAGCTTTCTTT. Translating it yields CASSPETGRWETEAFF.

This rearrangement joins TRBV27 to TRBJ2-7, with D maybe TRBD2 (6 bases). Germline V gene data show CDR1 as MNHEY and CDR2 as SMNVEV (reference sequence). There are 15 residues in the CDR3. Trimming stripped 3 bases from V and 3 bases from J, with 15 bases between. The CDR3 coding sequence is TGTGCCAGCAGTTTGAGGCGGGGCTCGTACTACGAGCAGTACTTC. Its protein is CASSLRRGSYYEQYF.

The CDR3 nucleotides read TGTGCCAGCAGCTTATTGGGGGCTAGCGGGAGCAATGAGCAGTTCTTC. Its translation: CASSLLGASGSNEQFF. The chain has TRBV7-8 and TRBJ2-1; 10 bases align to TRBD2. Germline V gives CDR1 SGHVS, CDR2 FQNEAQ. Losses at the gene ends were 2 bases for V and 6 bases for J; bases not matched to a gene: 7. CDR3 length equals 16 residues.

V usage is TRBV7-3 and J usage is TRBJ2-3; TRBD1 agrees at 10 bases. In germline, CDR1 is SGHTA, CDR2 FQGTGA. CDR3 length: 13 residues. V was pared by 4 bases and J by 9 bases, with 4 bases of the junction left unmatched. In nucleotides, the CDR3 is TGTGCCAGCAGCTCTACGGGACAGGGGACGCAGTATTTT. This encodes CASSSTGQGTQYF.

V is TRBV30 and J is TRBJ1-5; 7 bases are a match to TRBD1. The V segment lost 0 bases and the J segment 4 bases; nucleotides outside the gene matches: 0. The CDR3 spans 13 residues. The V gene's germline CDR1 is GTSNPN and CDR2 SVGIG (reference sequence). The CDR3 region has the DNA TGTGCCTGGAGTGTGACAGGGAATCAGCCCCAGCATTTT. Amino acids: CAWSVTGNQPQHF.

Regarding this clone: The same CDR3 also results from other DNA sequences found in this sample. This chain uses TRBV29-1 with TRBJ2-6; D is uncertain. V lost 4 bases, J lost 4 bases, and 5 bases lay in between. The V gene's germline CDR1 is SQVTM and CDR2 ANQGSEA. The CDR3 runs 12 residues. CDR3 bases: TGCAGCGTTGTTTCAGGGGCCAACGTCCTGACTTTC. Encoded protein: CSVVSGANVLTF.

V is TRBV14 and J is TRBJ1-2; D call uncertain. This CDR3 is 13 amino acids long. V lost 1 base and J lost 4, with 7 bases in between. CDR1 is SGHDN and CDR2 is FVKESK in the germline V gene. CDR3 region: CASSQGSSYGYTF. Here the CDR3 DNA reads TGTGCCAGCAGCCAAGGATCCAGCTATGGCTACACCTTC.

This sequence joins TRBV5-8 and TRBJ2-1; 7 nucleotides match TRBD1. V lost 5 bases to trimming and J lost 6 bases; unmatched junction nucleotides: 8. The germline V gene encodes CDR1 SGHTS and CDR2 YDEGEE. The CDR3 runs 14 residues. The CDR3 bases are TGTGCCAGCAGACGACGAACAGGGGTCAATGAGCAGTTCTTC. As protein: CASRRRTGVNEQFF.

The V call is TRBV4-1, the J call TRBJ2-7; 9 positions agree with TRBD1. The germline V gene has CDR1 MGHRA and CDR2 YSYEKL. CDR3 length: 15 amino acids. After removal of 2 bases from V and 6 bases from J, the junction contained 8 bases not matched to a gene. The CDR3 protein is CASSQPRDRDGEQYF. The CDR3 DNA follows: TGCGCCAGCAGCCAACCTCGGGACAGGGATGGCGAGCAGTACTTC.

The chain uses TRBV4-1 and TRBJ2-7; D is perhaps TRBD1 (6 bases). Germline CDR1 is MGHRA and CDR2 is YSYEKL. The CDR3 is 17 amino acids. With 0 bases removed from V and 2 bases from J, the gap between germline ends came to 17 bases. The CDR3 DNA is TGCGCCAGCAGCCAAGATGATCCCAGGGGAGTGCCCTACGAGCAGTACTTC. Residues: CASSQDDPRGVPYEQYF.

This chain connects TRBV18 to TRBJ2-7; maybe TRBD2 (6 bases). Looked up from germline, CDR1 is KGHSH and CDR2 is LQKENI. The CDR3 loop spans 12 amino acids. The ends were cut back, 6 bases at V and 7 bases at J, with 13 bases in the middle. CDR3 coding DNA: TGTGCCAGCTCCGCAGGAGGGTTTGAGCAGTACTTC. This encodes CASSAGGFEQYF. The full variable domain, rest sourced from reference TRBV18 and TRBJ2-7, is NAGVMQNPRHLVRRRGQEARLRCSPMKGHSHVYWYRQLPEEGLKFMVYLQKENIIDESGMPKERFSAEFPKEGPSILRIQQVVRGDSAAYFCASSAGGFEQYFGPGTRLTVT.

The table lists this clone with a few counts. V usage is TRBV7-9 and J usage is TRBJ2-7; 11 nucleotides align to TRBD2. This CDR3 has 15 amino acids. V lost 5 bases to trimming and J lost 0 bases; unmatched junction nucleotides: 3. Germline CDR1 and CDR2: SEHNR and FQNEAQ (reference sequence). CDR3 sequence (DNA): TGTGCCAGCAGCCCGGGGACTAGCGGCTCCTACGAGCAGTACTTC. Its protein is CASSPGTSGSYEQYF.

This clone came up a few times. The chain has TRBV19 and TRBJ1-1; 9 bases are shared with TRBD1. The CDR3 is made up of 15 amino acids. The junction had 7 bases not matched to a gene; V was cut back by 4 bases and J by 4 bases. Germline-derived CDR1 and CDR2 are LNHDA and SQIVND (reference sequence). The CDR3 region has the DNA TGTGCCAGTAGTACGTACAGGGGGCGAGGCACTGAAGCTTTCTTT. This encodes CASSTYRGRGTEAFF.

The count of this clone is one. This chain links TRBV28 with TRBJ2-7; weak D call: TRBD2 (5 bases). CDR3 length: 13 residues. The V end was cut by 7 bases, the J end by 7 bases, with 17 bases between. Germline lookup yields CDR1 MDHEN and CDR2 SYDVKM. CDR3 in DNA: TGTGCCAGCACAGGAAACTCGCCGGGGGAGCAGTACTTC. Translation: CASTGNSPGEQYF.

J is TRBJ1-2 and V is TRBV6-5; D perhaps matches TRBD1 (6 bases). The CDR3 is 13 amino acids. The V end lost 7 bases, the J end lost 7 bases, and 16 bases lay between the germline ends. Germline V gene sequence: CDR1 MNHEY, CDR2 SVGAGI. The CDR3 nucleotides are TGTGCCAGCACCACAGGGTCCCTCACTGGCTACACCTTC. As protein: CASTTGSLTGYTF.

The gene calls are TRBV6-6 and TRBJ1-2; weak D call: TRBD1 (5 bases). V lost 6 bases and J lost 1, with 18 bases in between. CDR3 length: 16 residues. Germline CDR1 reads MNHNY; CDR2 reads SVGAGI (reference sequence). CDR3 DNA: TGTGCCAGCAGCTGGGGGGGGGACCCAAATAACTATGGCTACACCTTC. This encodes CASSWGGDPNNYGYTF.

This clone appeared a few times. The chain recombines TRBV19 with TRBJ1-2; 11 nucleotides align to TRBD1. V was clipped by 6 bases and J by 8 bases; unmatched bases: 5. CDR3 length: 13 residues. Per germline, CDR1 LNHDA and CDR2 SQIVND (reference sequence). The CDR3 DNA follows: TGTGCCAGTAGCCAAAGGACAGGGGGCGGCTACACCTTC. Amino acids: CASSQRTGGGYTF.

The V and J genes are TRBV5-1 and TRBJ2-3, with 10 nucleotides matching TRBD2. Germline lookup yields CDR1 SGHRS and CDR2 YFSETQ. This CDR3 is built from 15 residues. V lost 5 bases and J lost 5; bases outside the gene matches: 8. DNA for the CDR3: TGCGCCAGCAGTTTTCTAGCGGGAGAGATAGATACGCAGTATTTT. It encodes CASSFLAGEIDTQYF. Full variable domain (rest looked up from reference TRBV5-1 and TRBJ2-3): KAGVTQTPRYLIKTRGQQVTLSCSPISGHRSVSWYQQTPGQGLQFLFEYFSETQRNKGNFPGRFSGRQFSNSRSEMNVSTLELGDSALYLCASSFLAGEIDTQYFGPGTRLTVL.

The chain recombines TRBV18 with TRBJ2-5; 8 bases map to TRBD1. The CDR3 has 14 residues. Germline CDR1 is KGHSH and CDR2 is LQKENI. With V trimmed by 1 base and J by 4 bases, 2 bases remained unmatched. The CDR3 DNA is TGTGCCAGCTCACCACAGGACAGGGCAGAGACCCAGTACTTC. This encodes CASSPQDRAETQYF.

This chain links TRBV11-3 with TRBJ2-1; D is undetermined. The CDR3 is 13 residues long. Germline CDR1 reads SGHNT; CDR2 reads YENEEA. V was trimmed by 5 bases and J by 7 bases, leaving 12 bases between them. CDR3 bases: TGTGCCAGCAGCCTCACCAGGTGGAATGAGCAGTTCTTC. This gives the protein CASSLTRWNEQFF.

V is TRBV5-1 and J is TRBJ2-7, with D possibly TRBD1 on 7 matching bases. Germline values: CDR1 SGHRS, CDR2 YFSETQ. Trimming shortened V by 0 bases and J by 6 bases, and 13 bases separated the two germline ends. The CDR3 loop spans 14 amino acids. CDR3 protein: CASSLEPQGGEQYF. The DNA for the CDR3 is TGCGCCAGCAGCTTGGAACCCCAGGGGGGCGAGCAGTACTTC.

The J gene is TRBJ2-4, the V gene TRBV27, with D perhaps matching TRBD2 (5 bases). The V gene lost 4 bases and the J gene lost 7 bases, with 11 bases spanning the gap. The V gene's germline CDR1 is MNHEY and CDR2 SMNVEV (reference sequence). The CDR3 consists of 13 residues. CDR3 nucleotides: TGTGCCAGCAGTTCCACACCGGGGAACATTCAGTACTTC. Protein product: CASSSTPGNIQYF.

This chain links TRBV27 with TRBJ2-3, with 8 nucleotides matching TRBD2. The CDR3 contains 15 residues. Germline V gene data show CDR1 as MNHEY and CDR2 as SMNVEV (reference sequence). The junction had 3 bases not matched to a gene; V was cut back by 2 bases and J by 2 bases. CDR3 sequence: CASSLAGGDTDTQYF. The CDR3 nucleotides read TGTGCCAGCAGTTTAGCGGGGGGAGACACAGATACGCAGTATTTT.

The gene calls are TRBV6-6 and TRBJ2-3; TRBD2 matches 11 bases. Germline V gives CDR1 MNHNY, CDR2 SVGAGI (reference sequence). V gave up 5 bases and J gave up 1 base; unmatched junction bases: 2. The CDR3 contains 15 residues. In nucleotides, the CDR3 is TGTGCCAGCAGTGGGGGACTAGCGGGCACAGATACGCAGTATTTT. It specifies CASSGGLAGTDTQYF.

This chain uses TRBV19 with TRBJ2-7; D possibly corresponds to TRBD1 (5 bases). The CDR3 totals 14 residues. Germline assignment: CDR1 LNHDA and CDR2 SQIVND (reference sequence). Trimming left V 2 bases short and J 7 bases short, with 15 bases between. The CDR3 DNA sequence: TGTGCCAGTAGTATATGGGGCAGCTCCAGGGAGCAGTACTTC. Translation: CASSIWGSSREQYF. Full variable domain (missing parts from reference TRBV19 and TRBJ2-7): DGGITQSPKYLFRKEGQNVTLSCEQNLNHDAMYWYRQDPGQGLRLIYYSQIVNDFQKGDIAEGYSVSREKKESFPLTVTSAQKNPTAFYLCASSIWGSSREQYFGPGTRLTVT.

The rearrangement uses TRBV19 and TRBJ2-3, with 7 bases identical to TRBD1. Germline CDR1 reads LNHDA; CDR2 reads SQIVND (reference sequence). J was trimmed by 3 bases and V by 3 bases; bases with no gene match: 3. The CDR3 contains 14 residues. The CDR3 DNA follows: TGTGCCAGTAGTATCCGACAGGGAACAGATACGCAGTATTTT. The encoded protein is CASSIRQGTDTQYF.